These 19 T cell receptor beta chains originate from one sample sequenced in a study of blood T cell repertoires in COVID-19. Libraries were prepared by immunoSEQ multiplex PCR; TCRdb keeps only in-frame clonotypes and omits some of them. The table lists around 200,000 clones, roughly 73% of them singletons. Sequenced: peripheral blood. The receptors shown here come from a woman of 80 years or more with active or convalescent COVID-19.

The chain carries TRBV28 and TRBJ2-7, with D unclear. The CDR3 sequence is 11 residues long. Trimming stripped 3 bases from V and 7 bases from J, with 7 bases between. Germline loops: CDR1 MDHEN, CDR2 SYDVKM. CDR3 loop: CASSFRSEQYF. Written as DNA, the CDR3 is TGTGCCAGCAGTTTTAGGAGTGAGCAGTACTTC. The variable domain in full, with the rest retrieved from reference TRBV28 and TRBJ2-7, is DVKVTQSSRYLVKRTGEKVFLECVQDMDHENMFWYRQDPGLGLRLIYFSYDVKMKEKGDIPEGYSVSREKKERFSLILESASTNQTSMYLCASSFRSEQYFGPGTRLTVT.

V is TRBV24-1 and J is TRBJ2-6; D might be TRBD1 (6 bases). Trimming removed 3 bases at V and 3 bases at J, with 20 bases between. Germline CDR1 reads KGHDR; CDR2 reads SFDVKD. CDR3 length equals 19 residues. The CDR3 here is CATSDPSGGGAGGANVLTF. For the CDR3, the DNA is TGTGCCACCAGTGATCCATCGGGTGGGGGCGCAGGTGGGGCCAACGTCCTGACTTTC.

This clone has a handful of counts. The rearrangement joins TRBV7-2 to TRBJ1-6; D is unclear. Germline lookup yields CDR1 SGHTA and CDR2 FQGNSA. The CDR3 loop spans 11 amino acids. V gave up 5 bases and J gave up 7 bases, with 3 bases separating them. Here the CDR3 reads CASSQNSPLHF. DNA for the CDR3: TGTGCCAGCAGCCAAAATTCACCCCTCCACTTT.

This clone was recorded a few times. The genes are TRBV11-3 and TRBJ1-1; D is ambiguous. V lost 2 bases and J 0 bases, leaving 10 bases between the germline ends. Germline V lookup: CDR1 SGHNT, CDR2 YENEEA. This CDR3 comprises 15 residues. CDR3 loop: CASSLNSLMNTEAFF. DNA for the CDR3: TGTGCCAGCAGCTTAAATTCCCTAATGAACACTGAAGCTTTCTTT.

The gene calls are TRBV6-6 and TRBJ1-2, with 8 bases fitting TRBD1. From germline, CDR1 is MNHNY and CDR2 SVGAGI (reference sequence). Trimming took 6 bases from V and 7 from J; bases not matched to a gene: 16. The CDR3 covers 16 residues. The CDR3 DNA is TGTGCCAGCAGCACTCCACAGAAACCCAGGGGGCCTGGCTACACCTTC. Protein product: CASSTPQKPRGPGYTF.

V is TRBV5-1 and J is TRBJ1-1; possibly TRBD1 for D (6 bases). The CDR3 extends over 14 amino acids. V was pared by 5 bases and J by 6 bases, with 17 bases between. The germline gives CDR1 SGHRS, CDR2 YFSETQ. CDR3 amino acids: CASRSSGVSAEAFF. In DNA, the CDR3 is TGCGCCAGCAGGTCGTCAGGGGTCTCCGCTGAAGCTTTCTTT.

The J gene is TRBJ1-1, the V gene TRBV12-3 or TRBV12-4; D perhaps matches TRBD1 (6 bases). V lost 5 bases to trimming and J lost 6 bases, with 13 bases between them. The CDR3 is 13 amino acids. The CDR3 nucleotides are TGTGCCAGCAGTCCGAGGGGGGGCGCTGAAGCTTTCTTT. It translates to CASSPRGGAEAFF.

This rearrangement joins TRBV5-4 to TRBJ2-7; D is unclear. This CDR3 spans 15 amino acids. V gave up 1 base and J gave up 2 bases, with 13 bases separating them. Germline assignment: CDR1 SGHNT and CDR2 YYREEE (reference sequence). The CDR3 reads CASSLQAYTPYEQYF. CDR3 nucleotide sequence: TGTGCCAGCAGCTTGCAGGCGTATACCCCCTACGAGCAGTACTTC.

This clone showed up just once. The gene calls are TRBV6-8 and TRBJ1-4; 10 nucleotides match TRBD1. V shed 4 bases and J 6 bases; nucleotides not matched to a gene: 11. This CDR3 comprises 17 residues. Germline V gene data show CDR1 as MNHGY and CDR2 as SAAAGT. CDR3 region: CASSSGTGAPRYEKLFF. The CDR3, as DNA: TGTGCCAGCAGTTCCGGGACAGGGGCTCCCCGATATGAAAAACTGTTTTTT.

In this sample, this clone turned up a few times. The chain links TRBV5-1 to TRBJ2-7, with no clear D. The CDR3 is 14 amino acids. V lost 4 bases and J 7 bases, leaving 18 bases between the germline ends. CDR1 is SGHRS and CDR2 is YFSETQ in the germline V gene. Here the CDR3 reads CASSPLSPRVEQYF. As DNA, the CDR3 is TGCGCCAGCAGCCCCCTATCACCGCGTGTAGAGCAGTACTTC.

The rearrangement joins TRBV5-4 to TRBJ2-1; D is unresolved. The CDR3 runs 13 residues. Trimming took off 2 bases at V and 6 bases at J, with 9 bases between the two ends. Germline CDR1 SGHNT, CDR2 YYREEE (reference sequence). The CDR3 nucleotides read TGTGCCAGCAGCTTCCCTCACTCCAATGAGCAGTTCTTC. Amino acid sequence: CASSFPHSNEQFF.

This chain connects TRBV12-1 to TRBJ1-4; the table calls TRBD1, which could not be checked here. TRBV12-1 is noted as a pseudogene. The CDR3 is 16 residues long. The CDR3 nucleotides read TGTGCCAGCAGCTCGGAAGATGTGACAGGGAATGAAAAACTGTTTTTT. Encoded protein: CASSSEDVTGNEKLFF.

The chain combines TRBV3-1 (or the pseudogene TRBV3-2) with TRBJ1-1; D is unclear. The CDR3 consists of 12 residues. CDR1 is LGHDT, CDR2 YNNKEL, per germline (reference sequence). V shed 0 bases and J shed 8 bases, with 7 bases lying between them. The CDR3 bases are TGTGCCAGCAGCCAAGAGCGGCGAGAAGCTTTCTTT. This encodes CASSQERREAFF.

This chain connects TRBV27 to TRBJ1-6; no clear D. The CDR3 covers 12 residues. V dropped 4 bases and J dropped 7 bases, with 5 bases sitting between them. Per the germline V gene, CDR1 is MNHEY and CDR2 is SMNVEV (reference sequence). CDR3 protein: CASSWPNSPLHF. The CDR3 DNA follows: TGTGCCAGCAGTTGGCCCAATTCACCCCTCCACTTT.

The chain employs TRBV28 and TRBJ1-1; 8 nucleotides align to TRBD1. V shed 5 bases and J 10 bases; nucleotides not matched to a gene: 21. Germline CDR1 MDHEN, CDR2 SYDVKM. This CDR3 has 17 amino acids. CDR3 amino acids: CASSPISRGQGGGSAFF. CDR3 nucleotides: TGTGCCAGCAGTCCGATTTCACGCGGACAGGGTGGGGGGTCAGCTTTCTTT.

The rearrangement uses TRBV10-3 and TRBJ1-5; D possibly corresponds to TRBD1 (5 bases). Germline V CDR1 and CDR2: ENHRY, SYGVKD. V shed 4 bases and J shed 10 bases, with 17 bases lying between them. The CDR3 is made up of 14 amino acids. For the CDR3, the DNA is TGTGCCATCAGTGTCGGTCCAGGGCCGGAACCCCAGCATTTT. Translating gives CAISVGPGPEPQHF.

Written as DNA, the CDR3 is TGTGCCAGCAGCTTCAGCGCACCATTTATGGGCAATGAGCAGTTCTTC. Encoded protein: CASSFSAPFMGNEQFF. This chain joins TRBV5-8 and TRBJ2-1; D call uncertain. The germline V and J ends were trimmed by 2 bases and 6 bases, with 18 bases remaining between them. From germline, CDR1 is SGHTS and CDR2 YDEGEE. The CDR3 length is 16 residues.

The chain uses TRBV11-2 and TRBJ2-6; no firm D call. V lost 2 bases and J lost 0, with 14 bases in between. Germline assignment: CDR1 SGHAT and CDR2 FQNNGV. This CDR3 has 18 amino acids. The CDR3 nucleotides are TGTGCCAGCAGCTTACCCCCAGGAACAAACTCTGGGGCCAACGTCCTGACTTTC. This gives the protein CASSLPPGTNSGANVLTF.

This clone was observed a few times. The chain carries TRBV4-3 and TRBJ1-5; D gene ambiguous. The V end lost 0 bases, the J end lost 10 bases, and 10 bases lay between the germline ends. This CDR3 is 13 amino acids long. Per the germline V gene, CDR1 is LGHNA and CDR2 is YSLEER. This CDR3 reads CASSQDILRPQHF. In DNA form, the CDR3 reads TGCGCCAGCAGCCAAGATATTTTGCGACCCCAGCATTTT.